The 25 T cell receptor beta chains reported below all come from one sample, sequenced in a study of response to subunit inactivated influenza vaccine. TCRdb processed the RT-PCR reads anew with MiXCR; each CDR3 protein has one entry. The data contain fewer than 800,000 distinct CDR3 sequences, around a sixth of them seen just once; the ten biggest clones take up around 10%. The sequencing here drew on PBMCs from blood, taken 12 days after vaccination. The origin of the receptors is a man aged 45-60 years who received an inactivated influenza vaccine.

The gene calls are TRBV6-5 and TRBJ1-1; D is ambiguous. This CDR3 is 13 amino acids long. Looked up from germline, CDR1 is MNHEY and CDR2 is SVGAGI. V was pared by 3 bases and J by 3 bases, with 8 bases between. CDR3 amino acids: CASSYRRDTEAFF. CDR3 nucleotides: TGTGCCAGCAGTTATCGGCGGGACACTGAAGCTTTCTTT.

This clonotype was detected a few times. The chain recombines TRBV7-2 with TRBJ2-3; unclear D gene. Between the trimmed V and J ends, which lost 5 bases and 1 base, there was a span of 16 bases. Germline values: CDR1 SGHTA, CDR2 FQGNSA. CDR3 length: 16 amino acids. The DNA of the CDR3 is TGTGCCAGCAGCCTACTTAGTGGCTTTGGCACAGATACGCAGTATTTT. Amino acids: CASSLLSGFGTDTQYF.

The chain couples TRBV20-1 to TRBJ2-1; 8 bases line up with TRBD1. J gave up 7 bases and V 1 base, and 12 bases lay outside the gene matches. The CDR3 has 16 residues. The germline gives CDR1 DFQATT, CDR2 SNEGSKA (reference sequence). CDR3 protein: CSARASRTGFLNEQFF. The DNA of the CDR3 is TGCAGTGCTAGAGCGTCCCGGACAGGGTTTTTGAATGAGCAGTTCTTC.

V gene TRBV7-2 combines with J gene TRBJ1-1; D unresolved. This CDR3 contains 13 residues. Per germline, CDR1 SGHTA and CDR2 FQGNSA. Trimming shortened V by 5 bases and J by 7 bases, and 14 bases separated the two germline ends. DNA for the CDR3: TGTGCCAGCAGCCTTGAAATTAGAGATGAAGCTTTCTTT. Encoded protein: CASSLEIRDEAFF. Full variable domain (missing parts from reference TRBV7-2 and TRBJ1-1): GAGVSQSPSNKVTEKGKDVELRCDPISGHTALYWYRQSLGQGLEFLIYFQGNSAPDKSGLPSDRFSAERTGGSVSTLTIQRTQQEDSAVYLCASSLEIRDEAFFGQGTRLTVV.

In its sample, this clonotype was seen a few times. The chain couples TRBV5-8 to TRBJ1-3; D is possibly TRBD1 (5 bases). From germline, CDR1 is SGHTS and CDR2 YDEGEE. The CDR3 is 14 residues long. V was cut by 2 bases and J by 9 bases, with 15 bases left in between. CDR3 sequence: CASSFGAARGTIYF. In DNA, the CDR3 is TGTGCCAGCAGCTTTGGGGCGGCCCGGGGCACCATATATTTT.

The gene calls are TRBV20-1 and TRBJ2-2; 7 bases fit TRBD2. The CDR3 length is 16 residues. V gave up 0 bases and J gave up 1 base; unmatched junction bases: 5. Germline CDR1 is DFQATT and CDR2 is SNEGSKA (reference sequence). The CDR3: CSARDPLARNTGELFF. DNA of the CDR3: TGCAGTGCTAGAGATCCACTAGCGAGGAACACCGGGGAGCTGTTTTTT.

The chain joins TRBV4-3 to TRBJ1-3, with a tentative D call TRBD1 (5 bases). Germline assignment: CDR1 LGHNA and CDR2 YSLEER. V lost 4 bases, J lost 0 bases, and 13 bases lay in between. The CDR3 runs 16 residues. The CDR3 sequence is CASSRGGTGSGNTIYF. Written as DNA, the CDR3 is TGCGCCAGCAGCCGAGGAGGAACAGGCTCTGGAAACACCATATATTTT.

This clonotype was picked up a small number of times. For the CDR3, the DNA is TGCAGCGCTGAGACAGGCCCAAATCAGCCCCAGCATTTT. Protein: CSAETGPNQPQHF. This chain connects TRBV29-1 to TRBJ1-5, with a tentative D call TRBD1 (6 bases). The CDR3 length is 13 residues. Germline V gene lookup returns CDR1 SQVTM and CDR2 ANQGSEA. With 7 bases removed from V and 4 bases from J, the gap between germline ends came to 14 bases.

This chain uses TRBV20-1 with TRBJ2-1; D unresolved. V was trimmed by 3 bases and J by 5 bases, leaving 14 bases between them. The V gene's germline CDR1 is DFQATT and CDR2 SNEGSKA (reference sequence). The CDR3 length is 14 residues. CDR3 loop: CSARDPRRDNEQFF. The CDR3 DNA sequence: TGCAGTGCTAGGGACCCTAGAAGAGACAATGAGCAGTTCTTC.

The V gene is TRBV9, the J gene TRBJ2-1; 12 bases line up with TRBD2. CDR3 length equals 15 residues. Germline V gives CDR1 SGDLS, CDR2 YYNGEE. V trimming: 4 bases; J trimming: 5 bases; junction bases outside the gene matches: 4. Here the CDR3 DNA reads TGTGCCAGCAGCAAGGGACTAGCGGGCAACAATGAGCAGTTCTTC. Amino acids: CASSKGLAGNNEQFF.

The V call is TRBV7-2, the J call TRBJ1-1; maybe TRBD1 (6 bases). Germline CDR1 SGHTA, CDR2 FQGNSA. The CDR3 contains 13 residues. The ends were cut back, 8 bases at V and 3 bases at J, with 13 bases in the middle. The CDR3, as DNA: TGTGCCAGCGGCCGTACAGGGTACACTGAAGCTTTCTTT. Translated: CASGRTGYTEAFF.

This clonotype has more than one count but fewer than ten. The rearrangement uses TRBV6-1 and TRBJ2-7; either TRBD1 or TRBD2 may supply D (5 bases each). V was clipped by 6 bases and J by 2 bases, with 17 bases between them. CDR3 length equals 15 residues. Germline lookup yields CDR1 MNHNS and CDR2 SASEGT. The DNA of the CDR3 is TGTGCCAGCAGCCGGGACGGTGATATTACCTACGAGCAGTACTTC. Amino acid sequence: CASSRDGDITYEQYF.

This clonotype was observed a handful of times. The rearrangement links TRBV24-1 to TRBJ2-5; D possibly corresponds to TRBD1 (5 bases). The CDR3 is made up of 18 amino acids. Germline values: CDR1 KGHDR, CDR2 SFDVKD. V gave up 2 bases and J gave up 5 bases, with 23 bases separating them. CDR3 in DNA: TGTGCCACCAGTGATTCCTATGGACAATATGGAATGTGGGAGACCCAGTACTTC. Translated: CATSDSYGQYGMWETQYF.

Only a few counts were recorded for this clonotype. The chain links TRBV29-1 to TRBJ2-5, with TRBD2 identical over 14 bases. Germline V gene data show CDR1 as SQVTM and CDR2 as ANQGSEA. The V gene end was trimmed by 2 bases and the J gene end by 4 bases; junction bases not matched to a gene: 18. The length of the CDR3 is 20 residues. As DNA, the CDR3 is TGCAGCGTTGAATGGGTCGAGGTGACTAGCGGGAGGGCCGGGGGAGAGACCCAGTACTTC. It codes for CSVEWVEVTSGRAGGETQYF.

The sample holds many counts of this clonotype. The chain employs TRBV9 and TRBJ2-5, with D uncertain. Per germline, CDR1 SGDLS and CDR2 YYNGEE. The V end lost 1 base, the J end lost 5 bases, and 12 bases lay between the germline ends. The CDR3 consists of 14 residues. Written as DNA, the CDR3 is TGTGCCAGCAGCGTAAGAGCAGGACCCGAGACCCAGTACTTC. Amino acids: CASSVRAGPETQYF. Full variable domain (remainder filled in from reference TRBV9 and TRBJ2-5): DSGVTQTPKHLITATGQRVTLRCSPRSGDLSVYWYQQSLDQGLQFLIQYYNGEERAKGNILERFSAQQFPDLHSELNLSSLELGDSALYFCASSVRAGPETQYFGPGTRLLVL.

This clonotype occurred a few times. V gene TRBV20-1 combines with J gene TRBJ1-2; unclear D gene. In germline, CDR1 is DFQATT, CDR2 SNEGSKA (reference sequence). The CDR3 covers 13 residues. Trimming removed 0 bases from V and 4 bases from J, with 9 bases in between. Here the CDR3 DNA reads TGCAGTGCTAGAGAAAACCTGCTCTATGGCTACACCTTC. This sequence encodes CSARENLLYGYTF.

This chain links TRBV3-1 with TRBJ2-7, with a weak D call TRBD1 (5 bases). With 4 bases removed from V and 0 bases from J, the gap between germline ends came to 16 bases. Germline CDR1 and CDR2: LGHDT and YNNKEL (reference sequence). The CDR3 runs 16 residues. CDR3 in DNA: TGTGCCAGCAGCCGTTGGCAGGACATCCGCTCCTACGAGCAGTACTTC. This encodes CASSRWQDIRSYEQYF.

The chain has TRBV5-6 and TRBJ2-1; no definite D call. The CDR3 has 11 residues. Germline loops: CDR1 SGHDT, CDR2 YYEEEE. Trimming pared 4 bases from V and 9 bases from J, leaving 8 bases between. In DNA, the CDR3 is TGTGCCAGCAGCATGGAAGGTGAGCAGTTCTTC. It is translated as CASSMEGEQFF.

The CDR3 reads CASSAGLAGVGNEQFF. In DNA, the CDR3 is TGTGCCAGCAGTGCGGGACTAGCGGGAGTAGGTAATGAGCAGTTCTTC. This chain joins TRBV2 and TRBJ2-1, with 14 bases matching TRBD2. Per the germline V gene, CDR1 is SNHLY and CDR2 is FYNNEI. This CDR3 region has 16 residues. V was clipped by 4 bases and J by 7 bases; unmatched bases: 6.

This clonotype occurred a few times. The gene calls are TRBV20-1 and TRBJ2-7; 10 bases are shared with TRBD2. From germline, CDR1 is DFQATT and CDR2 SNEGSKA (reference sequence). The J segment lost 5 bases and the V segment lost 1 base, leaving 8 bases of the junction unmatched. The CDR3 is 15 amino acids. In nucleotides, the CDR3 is TGCAGTGCTAGAGGAGGACTAGCGGATCCTAACGAGCAGTACTTC. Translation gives CSARGGLADPNEQYF.

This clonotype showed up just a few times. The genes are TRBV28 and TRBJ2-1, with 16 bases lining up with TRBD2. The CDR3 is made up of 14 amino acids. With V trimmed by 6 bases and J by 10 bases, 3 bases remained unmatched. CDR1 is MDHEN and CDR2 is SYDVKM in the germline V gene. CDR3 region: CASRPGLAGGEQFF. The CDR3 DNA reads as TGTGCCAGCAGACCGGGACTAGCGGGGGGGGAGCAGTTCTTC.

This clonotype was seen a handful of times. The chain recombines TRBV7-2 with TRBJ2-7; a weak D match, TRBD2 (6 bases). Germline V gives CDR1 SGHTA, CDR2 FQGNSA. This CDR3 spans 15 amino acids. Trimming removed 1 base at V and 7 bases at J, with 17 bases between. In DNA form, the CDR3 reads TGTGCCAGCAGCTTAGACTCGGTAGCGGCTGCGGAGCAGTACTTC. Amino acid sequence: CASSLDSVAAAEQYF.

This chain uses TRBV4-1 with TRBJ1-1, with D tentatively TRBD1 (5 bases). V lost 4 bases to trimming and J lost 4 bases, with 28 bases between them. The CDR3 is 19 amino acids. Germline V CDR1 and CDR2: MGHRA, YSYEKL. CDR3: CASSPRLGLLRKSFTEAFF. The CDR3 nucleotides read TGCGCCAGCAGCCCACGATTGGGGCTTTTAAGAAAATCTTTCACTGAAGCTTTCTTT.

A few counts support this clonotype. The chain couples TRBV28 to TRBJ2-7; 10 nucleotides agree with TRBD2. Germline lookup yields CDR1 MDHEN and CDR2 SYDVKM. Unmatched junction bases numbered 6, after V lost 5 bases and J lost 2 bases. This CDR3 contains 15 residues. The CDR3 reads CASSARLAGPYEQYF. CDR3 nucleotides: TGTGCCAGCAGTGCCAGACTAGCGGGTCCCTACGAGCAGTACTTC.

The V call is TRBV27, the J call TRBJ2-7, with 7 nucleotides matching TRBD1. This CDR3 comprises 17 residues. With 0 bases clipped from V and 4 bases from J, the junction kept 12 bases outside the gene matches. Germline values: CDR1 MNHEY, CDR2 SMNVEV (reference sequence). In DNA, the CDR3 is TGTGCCAGCAGTTTATCGAGGGACAGCCGGTTCGATTACGAGCAGTACTTC. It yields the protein CASSLSRDSRFDYEQYF.